This entry concerns a single T cell receptor (beta chain). Its antigen is still unknown. Per the germline V gene, CDR1 is SGHVS and CDR2 is FNYEAQ. The CDR3 runs 15 residues. V lost 5 bases to trimming and J lost 4 bases; unmatched junction nucleotides: 8. The sample originates from a study of T-cell reconstitution after alpha-beta-depleted transplantation in children. Regarding the study as a whole: The main origin of T-cell counts and diversity one year after transplant was newly produced T cells. Expanded clones from the graft, numbering several hundred, reportedly supplied alpha-beta T cells about two months after transplant. Surviving thymic progenitors and recipient T cells were the source of high TCRbeta diversity at day 60 in some patients.

The TCRbeta library was prepared with unique molecular identifiers. TCRdb analysed the PCR reads with MiXCR anew, one entry per CDR3 protein. Here the sample spans 670,000 or so distinct CDR3 sequences, about an eighth being singletons. The rearrangement links TRBV7-6 to TRBJ1-5; 7 bases line up with TRBD1. This specimen consisted of PBMCs, obtained before TCRalphabeta/CD19-depleted stem cell transplant. The receptor's source is a girl aged 2-15 years with congenital amegakaryocytic thrombocytopenia, due to receive a stem cell transplant. The DNA of the CDR3 is TGTGCCAGCAGCCCTCGACAGGGTGGGAATCAGCCCCAGCATTTT. Residues: CASSPRQGGNQPQHF. The whole variable domain, filled in from reference TRBV7-6 and TRBJ1-5, reads GAGVSQSPRYKVTKRGQDVALRCDPISGHVSLYWYRQALGQGPEFLTYFNYEAQQDKSGLPNDRFSAERPEGSISTLTIQRTEQRDSAMYRCASSPRQGGNQPQHFGDGTRLSIL.